Listed below are T cell receptor beta chains from one sample, sequenced in a study of blood T cell repertoires in COVID-19. Sequenced by immunoSEQ multiplex PCR; TCRdb stores in-frame clones only, minus some. This table holds 35,000 to 50,000 clones, approximately 85% found once. The sequenced sample consisted of peripheral blood. Every receptor here comes from a man aged 55-75 years with acute or convalescent COVID-19. Each CDR3 is given with its conserved first and last residue. The D gene is left open where the match is weak. The size of a clone is reported for some rows only, either as once, few or many, or as a class for expanded clones.

>NA|TRBD2|TRBJ2-3|TRBV7-9
CASSLASLAAGTDTQYF
TGTGCCAGCAGCTTAGCCTCGCTAGCGGCCGGCACAGATACGCAGTATTTT
>NA|NA|TRBJ1-2|TRBV5-4
CASSPPGELTGAVRGYTF
TGTGCCAGCAGCCCGCCCGGAGAGTTGACAGGAGCTGTACGTGGCTACACCTTC
>NA|NA|TRBJ1-4|TRBV6-5
CASSSPPTSGEKLFF
TGTGCCAGCAGTTCCCCGCCGACAAGCGGTGAAAAACTGTTTTTT
>few|NA|TRBJ2-2|TRBV6-1
CASSLDRNTGELFF
TGTGCCAGCAGCTTGGACAGGAACACCGGGGAGCTGTTTTTT
>NA|TRBD1|TRBJ1-4|TRBV19
CASSKTTGEMGKLFF
TGTGCCAGTAGTAAAACTACAGGGGAGATGGGAAAACTGTTTTTT
>few|TRBD2|TRBJ2-1|TRBV11-2
CASSFAGTSVNNEQFF
TGTGCCAGCAGCTTTGCCGGGACTAGCGTAAACAATGAGCAGTTCTTC
>NA|TRBD1|TRBJ1-2|TRBV7-3
CASSLGQGLEGYTF
TGTGCCAGCAGCTTAGGACAGGGGTTAGAGGGCTACACCTTC
>NA|NA|TRBJ2-2|TRBV4-3
CASSQGGGPGSGELFF
TGCGCCAGCAGCCAAGGGGGGGGGCCGGGGTCCGGGGAGCTGTTTTTT
>NA|NA|TRBJ2-1|TRBV7-9
CASSPGFGEYNEQFF
TGTGCCAGCAGCCCCGGATTCGGGGAGTACAATGAGCAGTTCTTC
>NA|NA|TRBJ2-1|TRBV7-9
CASSLDLGAYNEQFF
TGTGCCAGCAGCTTAGACCTCGGAGCGTACAATGAGCAGTTCTTC
>NA|NA|TRBJ2-3|TRBV24-1
CATSDRLTVDTQYF
TGTGCCACCAGTGATCGCTTAACAGTGGATACGCAGTATTTT
>NA|TRBD1|TRBJ1-1|TRBV19
CASSPRKLRDRGTEAFF
TGTGCCAGTAGTCCCCGGAAACTCCGGGACAGGGGGACTGAAGCTTTCTTT
>NA|NA|TRBJ1-1|TRBV5-4
CASSPDSRVTEAFF
TGTGCCAGCAGCCCGGACAGCCGGGTCACTGAAGCTTTCTTT
>NA|NA|TRBJ1-2|TRBV7-9
CASSRDYGYTF
TGTGCCAGCTCCCGGGACTATGGCTACACCTTC
>few|NA|TRBJ2-2|TRBV12-3/TRBV12-4
CASSSANTGELFF
TGTGCCAGCAGCAGTGCGAACACCGGGGAGCTGTTTTTT
>NA|NA|TRBJ2-7|TRBV3-1/TRBV3-2
CASSQDSAHEQYF
TGTGCCAGCAGCCAGGACTCTGCCCACGAGCAGTACTTC
>NA|NA|TRBJ2-7|TRBV7-8
CASSLAVEGREQYF
TGTGCCAGCAGCTTAGCGGTTGAGGGTCGGGAGCAGTACTTC
>NA|NA|TRBJ1-1|TRBV7-9
CASSLEGVSEAFF
TGTGCCAGCAGCTTAGAAGGGGTGTCTGAAGCTTTCTTT
>NA|NA|TRBJ1-2|TRBV6-5
CASKQEPPYGYTF
TGTGCCAGCAAACAGGAACCGCCCTATGGCTACACCTTC
>NA|NA|TRBJ1-2|TRBV28
CASRLGGYTF
TGTGCCAGCAGGCTCGGTGGCTACACCTTC
>NA|NA|TRBJ1-1|TRBV5-4
CASPNGGGNTEAFF
TGTGCCAGCCCCAATGGGGGGGGAAACACTGAAGCTTTCTTT
>NA|TRBD1|TRBJ2-2|TRBV5-1
CASSLQGIDGELFF
TGCGCCAGCAGCTTACAGGGGATCGACGGGGAGCTGTTTTTT
>NA|NA|TRBJ1-1|TRBV6-6
CASKLGIQLPEAFF
TGTGCCAGCAAATTAGGTATACAGTTACCTGAAGCTTTCTTT
>few|TRBD2|TRBJ2-1|TRBV18
CASTLARGSFEQFF
TGTGCCAGCACACTAGCGAGAGGTAGCTTTGAGCAGTTCTTC
>NA|TRBD1|TRBJ1-1|TRBV7-9
CASSWGQGNTEAFF
TGTGCCAGCAGCTGGGGACAGGGAAACACTGAAGCTTTCTTT
>few|TRBD2|TRBJ2-3|TRBV7-3
CASSPRGGGLRDTQYF
TGTGCCAGCAGCCCCCGGGGGGGAGGGCTCAGAGATACGCAGTATTTT
>NA|NA|TRBJ1-6|TRBV2
CASSTREVGNSPLHF
TGTGCCAGCAGTACAAGGGAGGTGGGAAATTCACCCCTCCACTTT
>NA|TRBD1|TRBJ1-6|TRBV6-2/TRBV6-3
CASSPRTGTGNSPLHF
TGTGCCAGCAGCCCTCGTACCGGGACAGGCAATTCACCCCTCCACTTT
>NA|TRBD2|TRBJ2-3|TRBV5-1
CASSDTSGADTQYF
TGCGCCAGCAGCGATACTAGCGGGGCGGATACGCAGTATTTT
>once|NA|TRBJ1-3|TRBV25-1
CASSDPSSGNTIYF
TGTGCCAGCAGTGACCCGAGCTCTGGAAACACCATATATTTT
>NA|NA|TRBJ1-5|TRBV6-6
CASSQSHLGQPQHF
TGTGCCAGCAGTCAGTCCCACCTGGGCCAGCCCCAGCATTTT
>NA|TRBD1|TRBJ2-7|TRBV6-5
CASKDRAYEQYF
TGTGCCAGCAAAGACAGGGCCTACGAGCAGTACTTC
>NA|TRBD1|TRBJ1-5|TRBV6-5
CASSYSSTGGNQPQHF
TGTGCCAGCAGTTACTCTTCGACAGGGGGGAATCAGCCCCAGCATTTT
>NA|NA|TRBJ1-6|TRBV7-8
CASSAWGGSSYNSPLHF
TGTGCCAGCAGCGCGTGGGGGGGAAGCTCCTATAATTCACCCCTCCACTTT
>NA|NA|TRBJ2-7|TRBV4-2
CASSQELRDEQYF
TGTGCCAGCAGCCAAGAACTCCGGGACGAGCAGTACTTC
>NA|NA|TRBJ2-3|TRBV5-6
CASSLATAADTQYF
TGTGCCAGCAGCTTGGCGACTGCCGCAGATACGCAGTATTTT
>NA|NA|TRBJ2-2|TRBV7-2
CASSPRAYTGELFF
TGTGCCAGCAGCCCCCGAGCCTACACCGGGGAGCTGTTTTTT